This T cell receptor (beta chain) originates from a study of cytomegalovirus exposure and HLA in healthy donors. Study findings and constraints: Most TCR sequences showed up rarely, but some public TCRs showed up in many donors. A later analysis showed TCR association rates differing by HLA locus, peaking at DRB1 and lowest at HLA-C.

Points on this clone: The antigen remains undetermined.

Germline CDR1 reads MNHEY; CDR2 reads SVGAGI. V was clipped by 3 bases and J by 4 bases; unmatched bases: 3. The CDR3 consists of 14 residues. In the PCR, 60 Vbeta and 13 Jbeta primers were used. Repertoires were generated with immunoSEQ multiplex PCR, while TCRdb's copy carries only in-frame clones and drops some. Reported are over 90,000 clones; the ten largest clones contain less than 4%. Sequencing was done on a sample of PBMCs. The J gene is TRBJ1-5, the V gene TRBV6-5, with 7 bases identical to TRBD1. The source of this sequence is a man in his forties in good health and CMV-seronegative. CDR3 region: CASSYSGGNQPQHF. The CDR3 nucleotides are TGTGCCAGCAGTTATTCAGGGGGTAATCAGCCCCAGCATTTT.